The 28 T cell receptor beta chains given below trace back to one sample, sequenced in a study of T cell responses to AZD1222 COVID-19 vaccine. TCRdb keeps only in-frame clones here, not all; method: immunoSEQ multiplex PCR. The sample lists 150,000 or so clones, over 75% seen once, with under 1.5% in the top ten. This sample comprised peripheral blood, obtained on day 0 of AZD1222 vaccination. The receptors shown here come from an adult in good health.

The chain uses TRBV4-1 and TRBJ2-7; TRBD1 aligns across 7 bases. Germline CDR1 is MGHRA and CDR2 is YSYEKL. After removal of 6 bases from V and 2 bases from J, the junction contained 7 bases not matched to a gene. The length of the CDR3 is 14 residues. CDR3 bases: TGCGCCAGCAGGGACCGGGACAGTACCTACGAGCAGTACTTC. It specifies CASRDRDSTYEQYF.

The chain has TRBV11-3 and TRBJ2-2; D uncertain. Trimming pared 0 bases from V and 5 bases from J, leaving 16 bases between. Germline V CDR1 and CDR2: SGHNT, YENEEA. The CDR3 consists of 17 residues. The CDR3 sequence is CASSLDPSRATTGELFF. The CDR3 DNA reads TGTGCCAGCAGCTTAGATCCTTCCCGGGCAACGACCGGGGAGCTGTTTTTT.

The chain is built from TRBV4-3 and TRBJ1-1; D unclear. This CDR3 is 15 amino acids long. Germline V lookup: CDR1 LGHNA, CDR2 YSLEER. Trimming stripped 0 bases from V and 4 bases from J, with 12 bases between. The CDR3 protein is CASSQEMGAVTEAFF. The DNA of the CDR3 is TGCGCCAGCAGCCAAGAAATGGGTGCGGTCACTGAAGCTTTCTTT.

The J gene is TRBJ2-5, the V gene TRBV27; 7 bases line up with TRBD2. V lost 5 bases and J lost 4; bases outside the gene matches: 22. The CDR3 loop spans 19 amino acids. The germline V gene has CDR1 MNHEY and CDR2 SMNVEV (reference sequence). CDR3 nucleotides: TGTGCCAGCAGTCTAACACCCCCTTGGGCTAGCGGACCCCGAGAGACCCAGTACTTC. This translates into CASSLTPPWASGPRETQYF.

The chain couples TRBV29-1 to TRBJ1-1, with 8 nucleotides matching TRBD1. Germline V gene sequence: CDR1 SQVTM, CDR2 ANQGSEA. The CDR3 covers 12 residues. CDR3: CRGDRLNTEAFF. The CDR3 DNA is TGCAGGGGGGACAGGCTGAACACTGAAGCTTTCTTT. Variable domain in full (rest from reference TRBV29-1 and TRBJ1-1): SAVISQKPSRDICQRGTSLTIQCQVDSQVTMMFWYRQQPGQSLTLIATANQGSEATYESGFVIDKFPISRPNLTFSTLTVSNMSPEDSSIYLCRGDRLNTEAFFGQGTRLTVV.

This clone was seen a few times. The V gene is TRBV9, the J gene TRBJ1-6; TRBD1 matches 7 bases. Germline-derived CDR1 and CDR2 are SGDLS and YYNGEE. Trimming cost V 3 bases and J 6 bases; bases outside gene matches: 6. This CDR3 comprises 15 residues. CDR3 region: CASSATGQPNSPLHF. In DNA form, the CDR3 reads TGTGCCAGCAGCGCCACGGGACAGCCTAATTCACCCCTCCACTTT. Together with reference TRBV9 and TRBJ1-6, the CDR3 gives the full variable domain: DSGVTQTPKHLITATGQRVTLRCSPRSGDLSVYWYQQSLDQGLQFLIQYYNGEERAKGNILERFSAQQFPDLHSELNLSSLELGDSALYFCASSATGQPNSPLHFGNGTRLTVT.

The chain joins TRBV5-1 to TRBJ2-5; 9 nucleotides agree with TRBD2. Germline loops: CDR1 SGHRS, CDR2 YFSETQ. The ends lost 3 bases at V and 4 bases at J; junction bases unmatched: 13. The length of the CDR3 is 17 residues. This CDR3 is CASSSTRAGGQLETQYF. CDR3 nucleotides: TGCGCCAGCAGCTCGACCAGGGCGGGAGGGCAGCTAGAGACCCAGTACTTC.

V and J are TRBV7-9 and TRBJ2-1, with D possibly TRBD1 on 5 matching bases. Trimming pared 2 bases from V and 7 bases from J, leaving 12 bases between. CDR3 length equals 14 residues. The V gene's germline CDR1 is SEHNR and CDR2 FQNEAQ (reference sequence). CDR3 sequence reads: CASSLKDAGNEQFF. The CDR3 coding sequence is TGTGCCAGCAGCTTAAAGGACGCAGGGAATGAGCAGTTCTTC.

The chain has TRBV18 and TRBJ2-5, with D maybe TRBD2 (6 bases). The CDR3 consists of 15 residues. V lost 2 bases, J lost 1 base, and 11 bases lay in between. Per germline, CDR1 KGHSH and CDR2 LQKENI. CDR3 residues: CASSPFGGTQETQYF. The CDR3 DNA is TGTGCCAGCTCACCATTTGGAGGGACCCAAGAGACCCAGTACTTC.

The chain joins TRBV27 to TRBJ2-7; a possible D gene is TRBD1 (6 bases). In germline, CDR1 is MNHEY, CDR2 SMNVEV (reference sequence). The ends were cut back, 2 bases at V and 3 bases at J, with 11 bases in the middle. The CDR3 covers 14 residues. This CDR3 reads CASSLGGRNYEQYF. The DNA of the CDR3 is TGTGCCAGCAGTTTAGGGGGCCGTAACTACGAGCAGTACTTC.

V and J are TRBV7-2 and TRBJ2-3; D is ambiguous. Germline assignment: CDR1 SGHTA and CDR2 FQGNSA. The CDR3 covers 14 residues. V was trimmed by 1 base and J by 7 bases, leaving 12 bases between them. The CDR3 sequence is CASSLVRRRNTQYF. CDR3 nucleotides: TGTGCCAGCAGCTTAGTGCGACGGCGAAATACGCAGTATTTT.

The chain recombines TRBV24-1 with TRBJ2-2; a weak D match, TRBD1 (6 bases). Between the trimmed V and J ends, which lost 1 base and 4 bases, there was a span of 15 bases. Germline V lookup: CDR1 KGHDR, CDR2 SFDVKD. The CDR3 is 17 amino acids. CDR3 sequence reads: CATSDFDVLGATGELFF. Here the CDR3 DNA reads TGTGCCACCAGTGATTTCGATGTTCTGGGGGCCACCGGGGAGCTGTTTTTT.

The genes are TRBV7-2 and TRBJ2-7; TRBD2 matches 7 bases. The CDR3 totals 14 residues. V shed 9 bases, J shed 3 bases, and the junction held 11 bases outside the gene matches. The germline gives CDR1 SGHTA, CDR2 FQGNSA. DNA for the CDR3: TGTGCCAGTTCGAAGGGAGGGGATCTCTACGAGCAGTACTTC. Protein sequence: CASSKGGDLYEQYF.

CDR3 sequence: CASSLVQGTGEAFF. As DNA, the CDR3 is TGCGCCAGCAGTCTGGTCCAGGGAACGGGTGAAGCTTTCTTT. The chain combines TRBV5-1 with TRBJ1-1; TRBD1 might be the D (5 bases). Trimming removed 5 bases at V and 7 bases at J, with 18 bases between. This CDR3 region has 14 residues. The germline gives CDR1 SGHRS, CDR2 YFSETQ.

The rearrangement links TRBV27 to TRBJ2-7, with 7 positions matching TRBD1. From germline, CDR1 is MNHEY and CDR2 SMNVEV (reference sequence). The CDR3 covers 13 residues. The ends lost 5 bases at V and 9 bases at J; junction bases unmatched: 10. CDR3 bases: TGTGCCAGCAGTCCCGGGACAGCTCTCGGGCAGTACTTC. Encoded protein: CASSPGTALGQYF.

V is TRBV11-2 and J is TRBJ2-7, with D perhaps matching TRBD2 (5 bases). Germline loops: CDR1 SGHAT, CDR2 FQNNGV. V was clipped by 5 bases and J by 0 bases, with 11 bases between them. The CDR3 length is 14 residues. CDR3 DNA: TGTGCCAGCAGCCTCAGCGGAAGCTCCTACGAGCAGTACTTC. Amino acid sequence: CASSLSGSSYEQYF.

The chain employs TRBV5-5 and TRBJ2-7, with a possible D match to TRBD1 (5 bases). The CDR3 length is 15 residues. The V and J ends lost 0 bases and 3 bases respectively, with 13 bases between them. Germline assignment: CDR1 SGHKS and CDR2 YYEKEE (reference sequence). CDR3 residues: CASSLGQRKLYEQYF. In nucleotides, the CDR3 is TGTGCCAGCAGCTTGGGACAGAGAAAACTCTACGAGCAGTACTTC.

The rearrangement joins TRBV5-5 to TRBJ1-2; perhaps TRBD1 as D (5 bases). The CDR3 has 13 amino acids. The germline V gene encodes CDR1 SGHKS and CDR2 YYEKEE (reference sequence). V was clipped by 4 bases and J by 5 bases, with 12 bases between them. The CDR3 DNA reads as TGTGCCAGCAGCCGGGGACTGCCTTATGGCTACACCTTC. It translates to CASSRGLPYGYTF.

The gene calls are TRBV9 and TRBJ1-6; tentatively, D is TRBD1 (6 bases). CDR3 size: 14 residues. Germline V gene sequence: CDR1 SGDLS, CDR2 YYNGEE. Trimming took off 4 bases at V and 10 bases at J, with 15 bases between the two ends. CDR3 loop: CASSPEGGRSPLHF. As DNA, the CDR3 is TGTGCCAGCAGCCCGGAGGGGGGCAGGTCACCCCTCCACTTT. The complete variable domain, with remaining parts taken from reference TRBV9 and TRBJ1-6, reads DSGVTQTPKHLITATGQRVTLRCSPRSGDLSVYWYQQSLDQGLQFLIQYYNGEERAKGNILERFSAQQFPDLHSELNLSSLELGDSALYFCASSPEGGRSPLHFGNGTRLTVT.

V gene TRBV6-4 combines with J gene TRBJ2-1; 16 positions match TRBD2. CDR3 length: 16 residues. The germline V gene encodes CDR1 MRHNA and CDR2 SNTAGT. With 4 bases clipped from V and 8 bases from J, the junction kept 5 bases outside the gene matches. CDR3 sequence: CASSVGTSGGEDEQFF. The CDR3 DNA reads as TGTGCCAGCAGTGTCGGGACTAGCGGGGGGGAAGATGAGCAGTTCTTC.

The J gene is TRBJ2-3, the V gene TRBV12-5; tentatively, D is TRBD1 (6 bases). CDR1 and CDR2 (germline): LGHNT, FRNRAP. The CDR3 spans 16 residues. The germline V and J ends were trimmed by 2 bases and 1 base, with 13 bases remaining between them. The CDR3 DNA sequence: TGTGCTAGTGGTTTGTGGGCGACAGGTGGCACAGATACGCAGTATTTT. As protein: CASGLWATGGTDTQYF.

The V gene is TRBV18, the J gene TRBJ2-5; 13 nucleotides agree with TRBD2. V trimming: 3 bases; J trimming: 2 bases; junction bases outside the gene matches: 3. CDR1 and CDR2 from the germline V gene are KGHSH and LQKENI. This CDR3 comprises 16 residues. The CDR3 bases are TGTGCCAGCTCACCGAGACTAGCGGGGGGACAAGAGACCCAGTACTTC. It codes for CASSPRLAGGQETQYF.

The chain links TRBV30 to TRBJ1-1; TRBD1 matches at 8 bases. V was clipped by 5 bases and J by 4 bases; unmatched bases: 9. Per the germline V gene, CDR1 is GTSNPN and CDR2 is SVGIG (reference sequence). The CDR3 consists of 14 residues. CDR3 sequence: CAWSFGQGRTEAFF. CDR3 sequence (DNA): TGTGCCTGGTCATTTGGACAGGGTCGCACTGAAGCTTTCTTT. Filled out from reference TRBV30 and TRBJ1-1, the complete variable domain reads SQTIHQWPATLVQPVGSPLSLECTVEGTSNPNLYWYRQAAGRGLQLLFYSVGIGQISSEVPQNLSASRPQDRQFILSSKKLLLSDSGFYLCAWSFGQGRTEAFFGQGTRLTVV.

V usage is TRBV10-3 and J usage is TRBJ2-4; D is perhaps TRBD1 or TRBD2 (5 bases each). Trimming took off 5 bases at V and 5 bases at J, with 10 bases between the two ends. From germline, CDR1 is ENHRY and CDR2 SYGVKD. The CDR3 contains 13 residues. The CDR3 sequence is CAISSGLENIQYF. The CDR3 DNA sequence: TGTGCCATCAGTTCGGGGCTAGAAAACATTCAGTACTTC.

The CDR3 DNA is TGCGCCAGCAGCCTCGACTCAGGGCCTTCCACAGATACGCAGTATTTT. It yields the protein CASSLDSGPSTDTQYF. This chain connects TRBV5-1 to TRBJ2-3, with a tentative D call TRBD1 (5 bases). The CDR3 loop spans 16 amino acids. Germline values: CDR1 SGHRS, CDR2 YFSETQ. V was clipped by 4 bases and J by 2 bases, with 17 bases between them.

The chain uses TRBV7-2 and TRBJ1-4; D ambiguous. With 4 bases removed from V and 8 bases from J, the gap between germline ends came to 8 bases. CDR1 SGHTA and CDR2 FQGNSA come from the germline V gene. This CDR3 is built from 12 residues. In nucleotides, the CDR3 is TGTGCCAGCAGCTGGGATGGAGAAAAACTGTTTTTT. Protein sequence: CASSWDGEKLFF.

CDR3 in amino acids: CASGRWTSGGSGDTQYF. The CDR3 DNA sequence: TGTGCCAGCGGGAGATGGACTAGCGGGGGGTCGGGAGATACGCAGTATTTT. The rearrangement joins TRBV5-4 to TRBJ2-3; the match to TRBD2 covers 14 bases. From germline, CDR1 is SGHNT and CDR2 YYREEE (reference sequence). CDR3 size: 17 residues. V was pared by 7 bases and J by 5 bases, with 12 bases of the junction left unmatched.

This clone was counted only a few times. The genes are TRBV6-5 and TRBJ1-2; D call uncertain. Between the trimmed V and J ends, which lost 8 bases and 8 bases, there was a span of 24 bases. Looked up from germline, CDR1 is MNHEY and CDR2 is SVGAGI. There are 15 residues in the CDR3. For the CDR3, the DNA is TGTGCCAGCCGAGGGATCCCAATCACTATGAGGGGCTACACCTTC. Residues: CASRGIPITMRGYTF.